The 16 T cell receptor beta chains listed next were all sequenced from one sample in a study of identical twins. In TCRdb, the 5' RACE reads were re-called with MiXCR into one record per CDR3 protein. The sample has 600,000 to 800,000 distinct CDR3 sequences; 21% are singletons. The sample was also linked to a second study, of T cells expressing NK-cell markers.

Specimen: PBMCs. The origin of the receptors is a woman between 18 and 30 years old in good health.

There are many counts of this clonotype. The chain is built from TRBV27 and TRBJ2-3; no clear D gene. This CDR3 has 15 residues. Germline V gene sequence: CDR1 MNHEY, CDR2 SMNVEV (reference sequence). The germline V and J ends were trimmed by 4 bases and 5 bases, with 16 bases remaining between them. CDR3 nucleotide sequence: TGTGCCAGCAGTTCTTTACTGGGCGAACGAGATACGCAGTATTTT. Protein product: CASSSLLGERDTQYF.

The chain combines TRBV25-1 with TRBJ2-7, with 10 bases fitting TRBD1. Trimming took 3 bases from V and 3 from J; bases not matched to a gene: 8. Germline CDR1 reads MGHDK; CDR2 reads SYGVNS. The CDR3 has 16 amino acids. CDR3 sequence: CASSDTGTGARYEQYF. The CDR3 region has the DNA TGTGCCAGCAGTGATACCGGGACAGGGGCCCGCTACGAGCAGTACTTC.

This rearrangement joins TRBV20-1 to TRBJ2-1; 9 bases are a match to TRBD1. The CDR3 covers 15 residues. Germline CDR1 is DFQATT and CDR2 is SNEGSKA (reference sequence). The V segment lost 0 bases and the J segment 6 bases; nucleotides outside the gene matches: 6. The CDR3 DNA reads TGCAGTGCTAGAGAAATGGGACAGGGTGGCAATGAGCAGTTCTTC. Its translation is CSAREMGQGGNEQFF.

This clonotype was seen a handful of times. The chain joins TRBV5-1 to TRBJ2-5; D may be TRBD2 (6 bases). The CDR3 is 13 residues long. V lost 2 bases, J lost 5 bases, and 10 bases lay in between. Germline V gene lookup returns CDR1 SGHRS and CDR2 YFSETQ. The CDR3 coding sequence is TGCGCCAGCAGCTTTGAAGGGAGGGAGACCCAGTACTTC. Translating gives CASSFEGRETQYF.

The chain couples TRBV11-2 to TRBJ2-2; 9 nucleotides align to TRBD2. The CDR3 length is 17 residues. Germline CDR1 SGHAT, CDR2 FQNNGV. V shed 5 bases, J shed 5 bases, and the junction held 12 bases outside the gene matches. Here the CDR3 reads CASSPPSAGGWTGELFF. The CDR3, as DNA: TGTGCCAGCAGCCCCCCATCAGCGGGAGGTTGGACCGGGGAGCTGTTTTTT.

A few counts support this clonotype. The rearrangement joins TRBV5-1 to TRBJ2-1; D is perhaps TRBD1 (5 bases). The V gene lost 0 bases and the J gene lost 7 bases, with 11 bases spanning the gap. CDR1 and CDR2 (germline): SGHRS, YFSETQ. The CDR3 is made up of 14 amino acids. The CDR3 DNA reads as TGCGCCAGCAGCTTGGAATCCCCAGGGAATGAGCAGTTCTTC. Translated: CASSLESPGNEQFF.

This clonotype was counted between two and nine times. This chain joins TRBV9 and TRBJ2-2, with 7 nucleotides matching TRBD1. The CDR3 contains 16 residues. After removal of 0 bases from V and 3 bases from J, the junction contained 5 bases not matched to a gene. Looked up from germline, CDR1 is SGDLS and CDR2 is YYNGEE. The CDR3 sequence is CASSVGGGYDTGELFF. As DNA, the CDR3 is TGTGCCAGCAGCGTAGGAGGGGGCTATGACACCGGGGAGCTGTTTTTT.

This clonotype was detected only a few times. The CDR3 DNA is TGTGCCAGCAGCCCCGCCGGACAGGGACAGCAGTACTTC. It specifies CASSPAGQGQQYF. The rearrangement joins TRBV12-3 or TRBV12-4 to TRBJ2-7, with 8 bases lining up with TRBD1. This CDR3 contains 13 residues. J lost 8 bases, V lost 6 bases, and 9 bases had no gene match.

The J gene is TRBJ2-5, the V gene TRBV6-5; D perhaps matches TRBD1 (5 bases). Germline CDR1 is MNHEY and CDR2 is SVGAGI. The CDR3 is made up of 12 amino acids. The V end was cut by 7 bases, the J end by 2 bases, with 8 bases between. The CDR3 DNA reads as TGTGCCAGCAAAGACAGTCAAGAGACCCAGTACTTC. Its protein product is CASKDSQETQYF.

This clonotype was observed at least ten times. This chain links TRBV18 with TRBJ2-3; D ambiguous. The CDR3 is made up of 15 amino acids. Deletions cut 2 bases from V and 4 bases from J, with 13 bases between. Per the germline V gene, CDR1 is KGHSH and CDR2 is LQKENI. The CDR3 DNA reads as TGTGCCAGCTCACCAAGTATCAACCCCCCAGATACGCAGTATTTT. As protein: CASSPSINPPDTQYF.

This clonotype occurred once. The chain links TRBV5-1 to TRBJ1-1, with TRBD1 matching over 12 bases. The junction had 3 bases not matched to a gene; V was cut back by 3 bases and J by 3 bases. Germline values: CDR1 SGHRS, CDR2 YFSETQ. The CDR3 is 15 residues long. The CDR3 nucleotides read TGCGCCAGCAGCTGGTGGGACAGGGGGCACACTGAAGCTTTCTTT. Protein sequence: CASSWWDRGHTEAFF.

This chain links TRBV4-3 with TRBJ2-1; 8 positions match TRBD1. The CDR3 totals 16 residues. Germline CDR1 and CDR2: LGHNA and YSLEER. V shed 3 bases and J 6 bases; nucleotides not matched to a gene: 10. CDR3 in DNA: TGCGCCAGCAGCCAGCAGGGGGGAACAGGGGGCAATGAGCAGTTCTTC. Its protein product is CASSQQGGTGGNEQFF.

This chain connects TRBV7-2 to TRBJ1-1; possible D gene TRBD1, 5 bases. The germline V gene encodes CDR1 SGHTA and CDR2 FQGNSA. The CDR3 is made up of 14 amino acids. Trimming took off 8 bases at V and 3 bases at J, with 16 bases between the two ends. CDR3 coding DNA: TGTGCCAGCCGAGACAGTGTTGAGGACACTGAAGCTTTCTTT. Its translation is CASRDSVEDTEAFF. Full variable domain (remainder filled in from reference TRBV7-2 and TRBJ1-1): GAGVSQSPSNKVTEKGKDVELRCDPISGHTALYWYRQSLGQGLEFLIYFQGNSAPDKSGLPSDRFSAERTGGSVSTLTIQRTQQEDSAVYLCASRDSVEDTEAFFGQGTRLTVV.

This clonotype has at least ten counts. This chain connects TRBV3-1 to TRBJ1-3; tentatively, D is TRBD1 (5 bases). V was trimmed by 0 bases and J by 4 bases, leaving 16 bases between them. The CDR3 runs to 17 residues. CDR1 LGHDT and CDR2 YNNKEL come from the germline V gene (reference sequence). CDR3 protein: CASSQDQLYGAGNTIYF. The CDR3, as DNA: TGTGCCAGCAGCCAAGATCAACTTTACGGGGCGGGAAACACCATATATTTT.

The chain is built from TRBV19 and TRBJ1-5; tentative D call: TRBD1 (6 bases). V was cut by 4 bases and J by 8 bases, with 12 bases left in between. Germline V CDR1 and CDR2: LNHDA, SQIVND (reference sequence). The CDR3 totals 13 residues. CDR3 DNA sequence: TGTGCCAGTAGTAACAGGGAATCGGAGCCCCAGCATTTT. It is translated as CASSNRESEPQHF.

This clonotype was seen a handful of times. The gene calls are TRBV20-1 and TRBJ2-3; D not resolved. Deletions cut 5 bases from V and 6 bases from J, with 12 bases between. The CDR3 has 12 amino acids. Germline V gene sequence: CDR1 DFQATT, CDR2 SNEGSKA (reference sequence). CDR3 in amino acids: CSAVRDGDTQYF. The CDR3 nucleotides are TGCAGTGCTGTTCGTGATGGGGATACGCAGTATTTT.